This T cell receptor beta chain was obtained from a study of blood T cell repertoires in COVID-19. At the level of the study: Researchers got acute and convalescent COVID-19 samples from the United States, Italy and Spain. In each case, the material was cDNA or gDNA derived from T cells, B-cell-depleted T cells, or PBMCs.

As processed by the authors: Nucleated cell counts were estimated from reference gene primer amplification. Clones were read by immunoSEQ multiplex PCR, and TCRdb kept only the in-frame ones, dropping some. Clone size and the V and J calls come from that table; the DNA yielded D and trimming. This repertoire shows 40,000 to 55,000 clones, about four fifths found once; its top ten account for roughly 2.5%. Germline V gives CDR1 SGDLS, CDR2 YYNGEE. The CDR3 is 14 residues long. V lost 0 bases to trimming and J lost 1 base, with 7 bases between them. This clonotype originated in a man between 45 and 60 years old with acute or convalescent COVID-19. J is TRBJ1-1 and V is TRBV9; D is uncertain. Sequencing was done on a sample of peripheral blood. The CDR3 DNA follows: TGTGCCAGCAGCGTAGAACAGAAGAACACTGAAGCTTTCTTT. It codes for CASSVEQKNTEAFF.